Reported below is one T cell receptor beta chain. Its antigen is unidentified. The CDR3 extends over 13 amino acids. Trimming removed 7 bases from V and 7 bases from J, with 15 bases in between. CDR1 WNHNN and CDR2 SYGVQD come from the germline V gene (reference sequence). Sampling times: baseline, cycle 4 day 1, cycle 7 day 1. Only in-frame clones appear in the TCRdb table, and some are missing; sequencing was by immunoSEQ multiplex PCR. The sample lists approximately 90,000 clones, approximately 91% occurring once. This sample was included in a study of OX40 agonist ivuxolimab in advanced cancers. Broader study findings: Expanded clones were, on average, more numerous in CD8+ T cells than in CD4+.

Sample: CD4+ or CD8+ T cells sorted from blood, taken in a trial of the OX40 agonist ivuxolimab. The chain has TRBV10-1 and TRBJ2-3, with a weak D call TRBD1 (6 bases). The origin of this receptor is an adult with an advanced solid tumor such as melanoma, head and neck, liver or kidney cancer. This CDR3 is CASKDRNWHTQYF. The CDR3 DNA follows: TGCGCCAGCAAAGACAGGAACTGGCATACGCAGTATTTT.